This T cell receptor (beta chain) was identified in a study of blood T cell repertoires in COVID-19. Across the study: Samples of COVID-19 (acute and convalescent) were obtained from the United States, Italy and Spain.

This clone showed up just a few times. The germline gives CDR1 SEHNR, CDR2 FQNEAQ (reference sequence). The length of the CDR3 is 15 residues. Trimming removed 8 bases from V and 5 bases from J; junction bases left unmatched: 6. Original processing notes: Amplification with reference gene primers provided the estimates of nucleated cell counts. Using immunoSEQ multiplex PCR, the repertoire was profiled, and TCRdb retains in-frame clones only, with some absent. The V and J calls and clone size are taken from that table; D and trimming were inferred from the DNA. Of 45,000 to 60,000 clones listed, 60% to 80% are singletons.

The chain is built from TRBV7-9 and TRBJ2-2; 12 bases line up with TRBD2. The sequencing input was PBMCs or T cells enriched from blood (not recorded which). The clonotype originates from a woman between 45 and 65 years old with acute COVID-19. CDR3 sequence reads: CASALLAGGTGELFF. The CDR3 DNA reads TGTGCCAGCGCCCTACTAGCGGGGGGAACCGGGGAGCTGTTTTTT.